This TCR beta chain was identified in a study of T-cell reconstitution after alpha-beta-depleted transplantation in children. CDR3 length: 17 residues. Germline values: CDR1 LGHDT, CDR2 YNNKEL (reference sequence). With V trimmed by 1 base and J by 4 bases, 7 bases remained unmatched. Unique molecular identifiers tagged the TCRbeta library. TCRdb reprocessed the PCR reads via MiXCR and lists one record per CDR3 protein. Among about 500,000 distinct CDR3 sequences listed, about 33% were seen once. The specimen was PBMCs from the stem cell graft donor, collected from the stem cell graft. The chain employs TRBV3-1 and TRBJ2-7; 13 nucleotides line up with TRBD2. The TCR originated in a human donor who donated a stem cell graft to a child with aplastic anemia. The CDR3 region is CASSQGTSGSSPYEQYF. As DNA, the CDR3 is TGTGCCAGCAGCCAAGGGACTAGCGGGAGTTCGCCGTACGAGCAGTACTTC.